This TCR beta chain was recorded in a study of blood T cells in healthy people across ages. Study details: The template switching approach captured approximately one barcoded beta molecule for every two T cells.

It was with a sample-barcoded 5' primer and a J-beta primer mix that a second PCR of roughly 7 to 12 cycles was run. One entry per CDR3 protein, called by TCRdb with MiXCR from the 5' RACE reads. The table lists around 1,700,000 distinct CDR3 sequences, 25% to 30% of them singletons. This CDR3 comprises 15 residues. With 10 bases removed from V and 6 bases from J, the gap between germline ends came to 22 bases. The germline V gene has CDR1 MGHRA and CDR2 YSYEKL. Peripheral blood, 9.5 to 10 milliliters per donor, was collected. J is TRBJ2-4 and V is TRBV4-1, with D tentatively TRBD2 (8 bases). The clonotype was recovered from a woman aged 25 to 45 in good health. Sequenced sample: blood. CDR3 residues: CATTTSGQGGNIQYF. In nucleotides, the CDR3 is TGCGCCACCACCACTAGCGGTCAGGGGGGAAACATTCAGTACTTC.